A selection of T cell receptor beta chains follows, all from one sample in a study of CXCR3-negative and CXCR3-positive naive CD8 T cells. TCRdb reanalyzed the 5' RACE reads, giving one entry per CDR3 protein sequence and no DNA. The sample's table shows around 60,000 distinct CDR3 sequences. The specimen sequenced was naive CXCR3+ CD8+ T cells from blood. These receptors were obtained from a human donor in good health. Some clones in this sample may be carry-over from other donors' samples. CDR3s include the opening cysteine and the closing phenylalanine or tryptophan. Each record gives: CDR3 protein, V gene, J gene.

CDR3 protein: CSVESLGTAYGYTF
V gene: TRBV29-1
J gene: TRBJ1-2

CDR3 protein: CASSVPGEGEAFF
V gene: TRBV5-1
J gene: TRBJ1-1

CDR3 protein: CASSQSGPSGNEQFF
V gene: TRBV23-1
J gene: TRBJ2-1

CDR3 protein: CAASKDRAQGKQYF
V gene: TRBV28
J gene: TRBJ2-7

CDR3 protein: CASRPTTTGGLQPQHF
V gene: TRBV12-2
J gene: TRBJ1-5

CDR3 protein: CASSLRGWSYEQYF
V gene: TRBV27
J gene: TRBJ2-7

CDR3 protein: CASSIQGGEKLFF
V gene: TRBV7-3
J gene: TRBJ1-4

CDR3 protein: CASSIWNEAFF
V gene: TRBV19
J gene: TRBJ1-1

CDR3 protein: CATSRDQAGVGEQFF
V gene: TRBV15
J gene: TRBJ2-1

CDR3 protein: CASSPFGTGSTEAFF
V gene: TRBV7-2
J gene: TRBJ1-1

CDR3 protein: CASSYARAQETQYF
V gene: TRBV6-5
J gene: TRBJ2-5

CDR3 protein: CASKLGWGNTGELFF
V gene: TRBV5-1
J gene: TRBJ2-2

CDR3 protein: CASSRQRGTKETQYF
V gene: TRBV18
J gene: TRBJ2-5

CDR3 protein: CASSLSEATEAFF
V gene: TRBV28
J gene: TRBJ1-1

CDR3 protein: CSANYDNEQFF
V gene: TRBV29-1
J gene: TRBJ2-1

CDR3 protein: CASSSGSLAGLYNEQFF
V gene: TRBV7-9
J gene: TRBJ2-1

CDR3 protein: CSARGQLTYEQYF
V gene: TRBV20-1
J gene: TRBJ2-7

CDR3 protein: CASSYFRQGRDTEAFF
V gene: TRBV6-2/TRBV6-3
J gene: TRBJ1-1

CDR3 protein: CASSPQGPSTEAFF
V gene: TRBV4-3
J gene: TRBJ1-1

CDR3 protein: CASSWTDNSPLHF
V gene: TRBV5-1
J gene: TRBJ1-6

CDR3 protein: CASSLQGQFQETQYF
V gene: TRBV28
J gene: TRBJ2-5

CDR3 protein: CASEPSGQSNEQFF
V gene: TRBV6-2/TRBV6-3
J gene: TRBJ2-1

CDR3 protein: CASGFWRPGANVLTF
V gene: TRBV12-5
J gene: TRBJ2-6

CDR3 protein: CASSSSGAGYNEQFF
V gene: TRBV7-9
J gene: TRBJ2-1

CDR3 protein: CASSRAQSNEQFF
V gene: TRBV12-3/TRBV12-4
J gene: TRBJ2-1

CDR3 protein: CASSLFDRPQETQYF
V gene: TRBV7-6
J gene: TRBJ2-5

CDR3 protein: CASSLPASSYGYTF
V gene: TRBV7-9
J gene: TRBJ1-2

CDR3 protein: CASSPPGTSSYNEQFF
V gene: TRBV18
J gene: TRBJ2-1

CDR3 protein: CASSPRTSGGDSTDTQYF
V gene: TRBV4-2
J gene: TRBJ2-3

CDR3 protein: CSVRERGKYEQYF
V gene: TRBV29-1
J gene: TRBJ2-7

CDR3 protein: CSVRGAAGGTNTEAFF
V gene: TRBV29-1
J gene: TRBJ1-1